This T cell receptor beta chain is from a study of T cell responses to AZD1222 COVID-19 vaccine. About the research overall: Combined were second doses at about 4 or about 12 weeks. Findings of the study overall: Donors were largely white British and mainly female; clonal diversity was possibly underestimated.

Libraries were prepared by immunoSEQ multiplex PCR; TCRdb keeps only in-frame clonotypes and omits some of them. The sample lists roughly 100,000 clones, 84% occurring once. Trimming took off 8 bases at V and 0 bases at J, with 13 bases between the two ends. The CDR3 length is 13 residues. Per the germline V gene, CDR1 is GTSNPN and CDR2 is SVGIG (reference sequence). Points on this clone: What it recognizes is unknown.

The clonotype was recovered from an adult in good health. This sequence joins TRBV30 and TRBJ1-1; D is unclear. The material sequenced was peripheral blood, taken on day 0 of AZD1222 vaccination. CDR3 nucleotide sequence: TGTGCCGGTAAGGCACTAATGAACACTGAAGCTTTCTTT. Translation: CAGKALMNTEAFF.